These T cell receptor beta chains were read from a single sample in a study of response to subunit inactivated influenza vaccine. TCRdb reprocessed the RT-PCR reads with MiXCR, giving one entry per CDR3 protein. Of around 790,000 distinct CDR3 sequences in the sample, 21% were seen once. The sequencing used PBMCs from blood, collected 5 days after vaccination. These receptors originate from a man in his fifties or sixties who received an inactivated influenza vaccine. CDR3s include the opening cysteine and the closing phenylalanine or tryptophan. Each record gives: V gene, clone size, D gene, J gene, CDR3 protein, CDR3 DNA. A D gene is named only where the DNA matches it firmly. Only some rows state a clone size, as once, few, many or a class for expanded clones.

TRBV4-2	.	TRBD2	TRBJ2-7	CASSQEGTSGISSYEQYF	TGTGCCAGCAGCCAAGAGGGGACTAGCGGGATCAGCTCCTACGAGCAGTACTTC
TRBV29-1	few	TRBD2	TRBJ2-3	CSALQILAGGPSGTDTQYF	TGCAGCGCCCTTCAGATCCTAGCGGGGGGGCCCAGTGGCACAGATACGCAGTATTTT
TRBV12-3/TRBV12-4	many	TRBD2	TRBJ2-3	CASSIRGGPDTQYF	TGTGCCAGCAGTATCCGGGGGGGCCCAGATACGCAGTATTTT
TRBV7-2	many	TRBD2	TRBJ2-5	CASSLGTSGGQETQYF	TGCGCCAGCAGCCTCGGGACTAGCGGGGGACAAGAGACCCAGTACTTC
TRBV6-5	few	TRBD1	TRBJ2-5	CASSSPGTGGPKTQYF	TGTGCCAGCAGTTCTCCCGGGACAGGGGGTCCAAAGACCCAGTACTTC
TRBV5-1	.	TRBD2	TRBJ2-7	CASSLLREGYEQYF	TGCGCCAGCAGCTTGTTGCGGGAGGGTTACGAGCAGTACTTC
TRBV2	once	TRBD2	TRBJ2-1	CATRPTSGRPFF	TGTGCCACCAGGCCGACTAGCGGGAGGCCGTTCTTC
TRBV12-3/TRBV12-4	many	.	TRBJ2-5	CASRAVEETQYF	TGTGCCAGCAGGGCAGTTGAAGAGACCCAGTACTTC
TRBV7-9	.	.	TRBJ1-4	CASSPPDQEKLFF	TGTGCCAGCAGCCCTCCTGATCAAGAAAAACTGTTTTTT
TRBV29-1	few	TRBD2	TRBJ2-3	CSVVLAGRDTQYF	TGCAGCGTTGTACTAGCGGGGCGAGATACGCAGTATTTT
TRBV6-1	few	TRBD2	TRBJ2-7	CASRRLAGGYEQYF	TGTGCCAGCAGGCGACTAGCGGGAGGATACGAGCAGTACTTC
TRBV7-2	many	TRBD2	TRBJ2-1	CASSLARLTSGGATPNEQFF	TGTGCCAGCAGCTTAGCGCGATTGACTAGCGGGGGGGCTACCCCCAATGAGCAGTTCTTC
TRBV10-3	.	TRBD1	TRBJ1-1	CAIRGNSQDRAIEAFF	TGTGCCATCAGAGGTAATTCCCAGGACAGGGCGATTGAAGCTTTCTTT
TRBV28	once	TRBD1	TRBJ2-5	CASSLTGEKETQYF	TGTGCCAGCAGTCTTACAGGGGAAAAAGAGACCCAGTACTTC
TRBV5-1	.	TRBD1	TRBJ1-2	CASSLVRTGSDYGYTF	TGCGCCAGCAGCTTGGTTAGGACAGGGTCAGACTATGGCTACACCTTC
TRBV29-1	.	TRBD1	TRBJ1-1	CSATKQGGTEAFF	TGCAGCGCCACGAAACAGGGGGGAACTGAAGCTTTCTTT
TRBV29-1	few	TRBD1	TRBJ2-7	CSVEERTGNYEQYF	TGCAGCGTTGAAGAAAGGACAGGGAACTACGAGCAGTACTTC
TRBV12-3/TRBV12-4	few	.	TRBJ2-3	CASSERRGGTQYF	TGTGCCAGCAGTGAGCGTCGGGGTGGTACGCAGTATTTT
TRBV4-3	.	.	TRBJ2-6	CASSQDPVQGSSGANVLTF	TGCGCCAGCAGCCAAGATCCGGTGCAGGGAAGTTCGGGGGCCAACGTCCTGACTTTC
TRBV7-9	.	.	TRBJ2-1	CASSRGAAYNEQFF	TGTGCCAGCAGCCGAGGGGCGGCCTACAATGAGCAGTTCTTC
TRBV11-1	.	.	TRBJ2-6	CASMSTGRIISGANVLTF	TGTGCCAGCATGTCGACAGGGAGGATTATCTCTGGGGCCAACGTCCTGACTTTC
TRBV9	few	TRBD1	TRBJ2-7	CASSVGQGAINEQYF	TGTGCCAGCAGCGTAGGGCAGGGGGCTATCAACGAGCAGTACTTC
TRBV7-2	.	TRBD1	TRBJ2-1	CASSTGQASYNEQFF	TGTGCCAGCAGTACAGGACAGGCCTCCTACAATGAGCAGTTCTTC
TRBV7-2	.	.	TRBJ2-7	CASSLAARYEQYF	TGTGCCAGCAGCTTAGCGGCTCGCTACGAGCAGTACTTC
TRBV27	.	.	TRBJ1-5	CASREGVLSNQPQHF	TGTGCCAGCAGAGAGGGGGTTTTGAGCAATCAGCCCCAGCATTTT
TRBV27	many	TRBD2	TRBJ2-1	CASSLFAGGRNEQFF	TGTGCCAGCAGTTTGTTCGCGGGAGGGCGCAATGAGCAGTTCTTC
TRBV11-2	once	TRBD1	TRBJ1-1	CASSLGGTVGLNTEAFF	TGTGCCAGCAGCTTAGGGGGGACAGTGGGGCTCAACACTGAAGCTTTCTTT
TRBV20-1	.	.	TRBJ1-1	CSARDPADFGNTEAFF	TGCAGTGCTAGAGATCCGGCAGATTTCGGGAACACTGAAGCTTTCTTT
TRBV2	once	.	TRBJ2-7	CASRGGPSYEQYF	TGTGCCAGCAGGGGCGGCCCGTCCTACGAGCAGTACTTC
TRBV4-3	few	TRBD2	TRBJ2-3	CASSQEASGTSTDTQYF	TGCGCCAGCAGCCAAGAGGCTAGCGGTACTAGCACAGATACGCAGTATTTT
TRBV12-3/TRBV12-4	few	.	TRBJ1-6	CASKEAPRSPLHF	TGTGCCAGCAAAGAGGCCCCCCGATCACCCCTCCACTTT
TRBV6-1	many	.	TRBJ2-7	CASSPGHTYEQYF	TGTGCCAGCAGTCCGGGACATACCTACGAGCAGTACTTC
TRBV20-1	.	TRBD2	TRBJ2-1	CSAETGTRIYEQFF	TGCAGTGCTGAAACCGGGACTAGGATATATGAGCAGTTCTTC
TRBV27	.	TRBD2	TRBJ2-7	CASSLAGGKYEQYF	TGTGCCAGCAGTTTAGCGGGAGGCAAGTACGAGCAGTACTTC
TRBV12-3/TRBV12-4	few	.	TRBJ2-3	CASTWRVTDTQYF	TGTGCCTCCACTTGGCGGGTCACAGATACGCAGTATTTT
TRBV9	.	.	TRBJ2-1	CASSALAGSYNEQFF	TGTGCCAGCAGTGCCCTAGCAGGGAGCTACAATGAGCAGTTCTTC
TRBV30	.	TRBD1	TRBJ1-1	CAWSPRTGPAFF	TGTGCCTGGAGTCCACGGACAGGGCCGGCTTTCTTT
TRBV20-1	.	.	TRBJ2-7	CKTVRATYEQYF	TGCAAAACGGTGCGGGCCACCTACGAGCAGTACTTC
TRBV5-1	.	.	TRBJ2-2	CASSLTGKGTGELFF	TGCGCCAGCAGTCTCACAGGGAAAGGCACCGGGGAGCTGTTTTTT
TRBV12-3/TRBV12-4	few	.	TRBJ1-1	CASSFAGENTEAFF	TGTGCCAGCAGTTTCGCAGGGGAGAACACTGAAGCTTTCTTT
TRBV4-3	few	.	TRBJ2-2	CASSRGQTLNTGELFF	TGCGCCAGCAGCCGAGGACAGACCCTGAACACCGGGGAGCTGTTTTTT
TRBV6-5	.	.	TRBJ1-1	CASTTDGGKAFF	TGTGCCAGCACCACCGATGGGGGGAAAGCTTTCTTT
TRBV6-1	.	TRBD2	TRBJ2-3	CASRSGGDTDTQYF	TGTGCCAGCAGGAGCGGGGGCGACACAGATACGCAGTATTTT
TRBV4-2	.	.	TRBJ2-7	CASSQTGTGAYEQYF	TGTGCCAGCAGCCAGACCGGGACGGGGGCCTACGAGCAGTACTTC
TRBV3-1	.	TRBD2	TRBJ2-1	CASSQGVAGGVSEQFF	TGTGCCAGCAGCCAGGGGGTAGCGGGAGGCGTAAGCGAGCAGTTCTTC
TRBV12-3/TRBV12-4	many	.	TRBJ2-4	CASSRHRTKNIQYF	TGTGCCAGCAGTAGGCATCGGACCAAAAACATTCAGTACTTC
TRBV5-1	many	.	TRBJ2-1	CASSTRGTYNEQFF	TGCGCCAGCAGCACCCGGGGTACCTACAATGAGCAGTTCTTC
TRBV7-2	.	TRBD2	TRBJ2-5	CASSLRGGTQETQYF	TGTGCCAGCAGCTTACGGGGGGGAACCCAAGAGACCCAGTACTTC
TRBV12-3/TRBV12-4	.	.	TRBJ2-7	CASSWGRNVGNEQYF	TGTGCCAGTTCCTGGGGCCGGAACGTGGGGAACGAGCAGTACTTC
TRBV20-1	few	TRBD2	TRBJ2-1	CSAGLAGGDEQFF	TGCAGTGCCGGACTAGCGGGAGGGGATGAGCAGTTCTTC
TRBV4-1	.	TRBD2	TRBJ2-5	CASSTSGGVQETQYF	TGCGCCAGCAGTACTAGCGGGGGGGTCCAAGAGACCCAGTACTTC
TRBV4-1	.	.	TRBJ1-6	CASSRDSYNSPLHF	TGCGCCAGCAGTCGCGACAGTTATAATTCACCCCTCCACTTT
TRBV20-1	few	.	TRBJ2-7	CSARSLTSSYEQYF	TGCAGTGCTAGGAGTCTAACCTCCTCCTACGAGCAGTACTTC
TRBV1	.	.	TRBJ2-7	CTSHGVFGDGREQYF	TGCACCAGCCACGGAGTCTTCGGGGACGGACGGGAGCAGTACTTC